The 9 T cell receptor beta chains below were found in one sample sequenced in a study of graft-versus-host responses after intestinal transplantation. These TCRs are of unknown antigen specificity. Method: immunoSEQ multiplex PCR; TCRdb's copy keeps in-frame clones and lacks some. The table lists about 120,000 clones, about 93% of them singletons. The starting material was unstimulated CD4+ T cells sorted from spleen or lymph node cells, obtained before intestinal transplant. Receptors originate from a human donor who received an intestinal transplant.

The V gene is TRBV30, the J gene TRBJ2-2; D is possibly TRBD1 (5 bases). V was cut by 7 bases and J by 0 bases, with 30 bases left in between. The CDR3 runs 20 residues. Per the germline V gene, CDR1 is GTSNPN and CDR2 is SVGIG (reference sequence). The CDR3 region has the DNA TGTGCCTCCCCAATCCAGGGCCACCTAAAACTAAGCACGAACACCGGGGAGCTGTTTTTT. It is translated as CASPIQGHLKLSTNTGELFF. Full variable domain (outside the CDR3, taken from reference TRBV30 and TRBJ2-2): SQTIHQWPATLVQPVGSPLSLECTVEGTSNPNLYWYRQAAGRGLQLLFYSVGIGQISSEVPQNLSASRPQDRQFILSSKKLLLSDSGFYLCASPIQGHLKLSTNTGELFFGEGSRLTVL.

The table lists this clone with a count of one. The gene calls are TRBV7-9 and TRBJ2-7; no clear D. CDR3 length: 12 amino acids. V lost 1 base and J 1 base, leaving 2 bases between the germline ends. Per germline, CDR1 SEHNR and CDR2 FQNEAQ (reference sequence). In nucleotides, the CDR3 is TGTGCCAGCAGCTTAGTATCCTACGAGCAGTACTTC. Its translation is CASSLVSYEQYF.

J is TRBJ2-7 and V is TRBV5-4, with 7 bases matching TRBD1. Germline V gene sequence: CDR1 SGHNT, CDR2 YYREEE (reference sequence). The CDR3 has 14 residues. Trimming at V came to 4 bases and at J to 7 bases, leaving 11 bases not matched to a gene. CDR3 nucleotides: TGTGCCAGCAGCCCGGGACAGAGGCTTGGGGAGCAGTACTTC. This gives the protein CASSPGQRLGEQYF.

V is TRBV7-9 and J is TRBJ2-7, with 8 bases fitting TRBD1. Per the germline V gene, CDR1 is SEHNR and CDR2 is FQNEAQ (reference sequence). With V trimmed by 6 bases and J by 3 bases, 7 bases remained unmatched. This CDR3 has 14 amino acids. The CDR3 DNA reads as TGTGCCAGCAGTCCTCGGACAGGGAACTACGAGCAGTACTTC. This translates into CASSPRTGNYEQYF.

The CDR3 DNA reads as TGTGCCAGCAGTTTTGCTCGGCTTAGAGATACGCAGTATTTT. The encoded protein is CASSFARLRDTQYF. This chain joins TRBV6-5 and TRBJ2-3; D call uncertain. This CDR3 is 14 amino acids long. CDR1 and CDR2 from the germline V gene are MNHEY and SVGAGI. Trimming removed 4 bases from V and 5 bases from J, with 13 bases in between.

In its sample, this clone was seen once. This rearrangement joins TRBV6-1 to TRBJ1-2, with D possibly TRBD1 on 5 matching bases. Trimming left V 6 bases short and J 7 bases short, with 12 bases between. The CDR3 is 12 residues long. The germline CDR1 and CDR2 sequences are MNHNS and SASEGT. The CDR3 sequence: CASRAGLGGYTF. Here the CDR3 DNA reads TGTGCCAGCAGGGCAGGGTTGGGTGGCTACACCTTC.

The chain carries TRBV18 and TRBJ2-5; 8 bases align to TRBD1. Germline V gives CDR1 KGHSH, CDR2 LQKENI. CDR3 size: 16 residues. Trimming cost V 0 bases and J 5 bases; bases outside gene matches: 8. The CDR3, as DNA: TGTGCCAGCTCACCACCATCGCAGGGGGCTGGGGAGACCCAGTACTTC. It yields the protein CASSPPSQGAGETQYF.

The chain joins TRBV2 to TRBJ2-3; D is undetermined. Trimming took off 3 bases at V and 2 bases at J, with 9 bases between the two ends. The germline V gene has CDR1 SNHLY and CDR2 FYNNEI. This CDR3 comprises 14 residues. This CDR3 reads CASSDGLATDTQYF. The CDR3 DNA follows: TGTGCCAGCAGTGACGGTTTGGCCACAGATACGCAGTATTTT.

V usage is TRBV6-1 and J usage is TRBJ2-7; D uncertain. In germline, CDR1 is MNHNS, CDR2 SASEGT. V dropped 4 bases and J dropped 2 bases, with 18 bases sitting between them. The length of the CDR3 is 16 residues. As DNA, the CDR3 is TGTGCCAGCAGTGTCAATAGGGCGCAGGTCACCTACGAGCAGTACTTC. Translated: CASSVNRAQVTYEQYF.